Below, 29 T cell receptor beta chains from the same sample are listed, as sequenced in a study of blood T cell repertoires in COVID-19. Sequenced by immunoSEQ multiplex PCR; TCRdb stores in-frame clones only, minus some. The sample carries roughly 17,000 clones, 70% to 90% recorded once. Sequenced input: peripheral blood. The receptors originated from a human donor in a cohort sampled during active COVID-19.

The chain recombines TRBV27 with TRBJ2-2; 9 bases align to TRBD1. The V gene's germline CDR1 is MNHEY and CDR2 SMNVEV (reference sequence). This CDR3 is 15 amino acids long. V dropped 3 bases and J dropped 4; count of bases not matched to a gene: 3. The chain's CDR3 is CASSLLGQGTGELFF. Here the CDR3 DNA reads TGTGCCAGCAGTTTGTTGGGACAGGGCACCGGGGAGCTGTTTTTT.

The V call is TRBV15, the J call TRBJ2-1, with TRBD1 matching 7 bases. CDR1 is LNHNV, CDR2 YYDKDF, per germline (reference sequence). With V trimmed by 5 bases and J by 3 bases, 10 bases remained unmatched. CDR3 length equals 16 residues. CDR3 coding DNA: TGTGCCACCAGCGAAAAGACCGGGACAGACTACAATGAGCAGTTCTTC. Protein product: CATSEKTGTDYNEQFF.

The chain combines TRBV11-3 with TRBJ1-5, with D possibly matching TRBD1 (6 bases). Deletions cut 1 base from V and 15 bases from J, with 22 bases between. Germline assignment: CDR1 SGHNT and CDR2 YENEEA. This CDR3 is built from 15 residues. CDR3 nucleotide sequence: TGTGCCAGCAGCTTAGCAGGGGCCGGATCGGGGGGTAGGCATTTT. This encodes CASSLAGAGSGGRHF.

The chain uses TRBV5-4 and TRBJ2-3, with 11 bases fitting TRBD2. Germline trimming cut 4 bases from V and 3 bases from J; bases unmatched to any gene: 7. Germline V CDR1 and CDR2: SGHNT, YYREEE (reference sequence). The CDR3 loop spans 16 amino acids. This CDR3 reads CASSITSGGETDTQYF. As DNA, the CDR3 is TGTGCCAGCAGCATAACTAGCGGGGGTGAGACAGATACGCAGTATTTT.

V is TRBV4-3 and J is TRBJ2-5; D may be TRBD1 (6 bases). Germline CDR1 is LGHNA and CDR2 is YSLEER. Trimming stripped 4 bases from V and 5 bases from J, with 23 bases between. This CDR3 is 17 amino acids long. CDR3 amino acids: CASSRRALDSRGETQYF. The CDR3 DNA is TGCGCCAGCAGCCGGCGCGCTTTGGACAGTCGAGGGGAGACCCAGTACTTC.

The rearrangement uses TRBV12-3 or TRBV12-4 and TRBJ1-2; weak D call: TRBD1 (5 bases). The CDR3 has 13 residues. V was clipped by 3 bases and J by 4 bases, with 9 bases between them. The CDR3 coding sequence is TGTGCCAGCAGTTTGCAGGGCTTCTATGGCTACACCTTC. Translated: CASSLQGFYGYTF.

The chain links TRBV9 to TRBJ2-7; D unclear. Looked up from germline, CDR1 is SGDLS and CDR2 is YYNGEE. Trimming took off 3 bases at V and 0 bases at J, with 13 bases between the two ends. The CDR3 has 15 residues. The CDR3 loop reads CASSAYSSSSYEQYF. The CDR3 DNA sequence: TGTGCCAGCAGCGCATACAGTTCGAGCTCCTACGAGCAGTACTTC.

This chain links TRBV27 with TRBJ1-4; D is possibly TRBD1 (5 bases). Germline V CDR1 and CDR2: MNHEY, SMNVEV (reference sequence). The CDR3 spans 14 residues. Trimming cost V 4 bases and J 7 bases, with 13 bases left between them. This CDR3 reads CASSYGGEGEKLFF. The CDR3 DNA reads as TGTGCCAGCAGTTACGGGGGTGAGGGTGAAAAACTGTTTTTT.

This chain links TRBV19 with TRBJ1-2, with 8 bases lining up with TRBD1. J was trimmed by 8 bases and V by 10 bases; bases with no gene match: 9. CDR1 and CDR2 from the germline V gene are LNHDA and SQIVND (reference sequence). This CDR3 is 12 amino acids long. CDR3 nucleotide sequence: TGTGCCATTGGGGGACAGGACGGAGGCTACACCTTC. Translation gives CAIGGQDGGYTF. The complete variable domain, with remaining parts taken from reference TRBV19 and TRBJ1-2, reads DGGITQSPKYLFRKEGQNVTLSCEQNLNHDAMYWYRQDPGQGLRLIYYSQIVNDFQKGDIAEGYSVSREKKESFPLTVTSAQKNPTAFYLCAIGGQDGGYTFGSGTRLTVV.

This clone was seen a handful of times. The chain employs TRBV29-1 and TRBJ2-1, with 10 bases fitting TRBD1. The V gene's germline CDR1 is SQVTM and CDR2 ANQGSEA. This CDR3 has 13 residues. After removal of 8 bases from V and 7 bases from J, the junction contained 8 bases not matched to a gene. This CDR3 is CSFLRDRGNEQFF. CDR3 nucleotides: TGCAGCTTCCTCCGGGACAGGGGTAATGAGCAGTTCTTC.

In DNA, the CDR3 is TGTGCCAGCAGTTACTCGCCAGAATTTGAAAAACTGTTTTTT. The encoded protein is CASSYSPEFEKLFF. The V and J genes are TRBV6-5 and TRBJ1-4; D gene ambiguous. V was trimmed by 0 bases and J by 7 bases, leaving 9 bases between them. The CDR3 sequence is 14 residues long. The germline CDR1 and CDR2 sequences are MNHEY and SVGAGI.

The gene calls are TRBV27 and TRBJ1-5; 10 positions match TRBD1. V lost 5 bases, J lost 3 bases, and 7 bases stayed unmatched. From germline, CDR1 is MNHEY and CDR2 SMNVEV (reference sequence). The CDR3 runs 16 residues. In DNA, the CDR3 is TGTGCCAGCAGTCGGGGGGACAGGGGTAACAATCAGCCCCAGCATTTT. Translation gives CASSRGDRGNNQPQHF.

This clone turned up a few times. This rearrangement joins TRBV18 to TRBJ2-3; 9 bases are shared with TRBD2. Trimming took 3 bases from V and 2 from J; bases not matched to a gene: 6. The CDR3 totals 16 residues. Germline loops: CDR1 KGHSH, CDR2 LQKENI. For the CDR3, the DNA is TGTGCCAGCTCACCCCCGGGACTAGCCACCACAGATACGCAGTATTTT. It is translated as CASSPPGLATTDTQYF.

The genes are TRBV3-1 (or the pseudogene TRBV3-2) and TRBJ1-2, with 9 bases fitting TRBD1. CDR1 is LGHDT and CDR2 is YNNKEL in the germline V gene (reference sequence). The CDR3 is 15 residues long. The V segment lost 7 bases and the J segment 1 base; nucleotides outside the gene matches: 7. The CDR3 bases are TGTGCCAGCACCCAGAACAGGGGGCTTAACTATGGCTACACCTTC. Residues: CASTQNRGLNYGYTF.

The chain has TRBV5-6 and TRBJ2-5; D call uncertain. Germline V gene data show CDR1 as SGHDT and CDR2 as YYEEEE. There are 13 residues in the CDR3. Trimming removed 1 base at V and 4 bases at J, with 8 bases between. This CDR3 is CASSLLGPETQYF. CDR3 bases: TGTGCCAGCAGCTTGTTGGGCCCAGAGACCCAGTACTTC.

The chain uses TRBV19 and TRBJ2-3; D possibly corresponds to TRBD1 (5 bases). Germline V gene data show CDR1 as LNHDA and CDR2 as SQIVND (reference sequence). Trimming cost V 5 bases and J 4 bases, with 13 bases left between them. The CDR3 is made up of 14 amino acids. CDR3 sequence (DNA): TGTGCCAGTAGTTCAGCAGGGATCGCAGATACGCAGTATTTT. Protein: CASSSAGIADTQYF.

CDR3 region: CASSLTMNTEAFF. The CDR3 DNA reads as TGTGCCAGCAGCTTAACCATGAACACTGAAGCTTTCTTT. V and J are TRBV7-3 and TRBJ1-1; D is undetermined. The CDR3 has 13 residues. Germline-derived CDR1 and CDR2 are SGHTA and FQGTGA. Trimming took off 0 bases at V and 0 bases at J, with 2 bases between the two ends.

The chain uses TRBV19 and TRBJ2-7; TRBD1 matches 8 bases. V lost 5 bases, J lost 3 bases, and 3 bases stayed unmatched. CDR1 and CDR2 (germline): LNHDA, SQIVND (reference sequence). This CDR3 contains 13 residues. CDR3 DNA sequence: TGTGCCAGTAGTGCACAGGGGGACTACGAGCAGTACTTC. Translated: CASSAQGDYEQYF.

CDR3 region: CASPLSGTGLADTQYF. CDR3 nucleotides: TGTGCCAGCCCCCTGTCGGGGACAGGGTTGGCAGATACGCAGTATTTT. The rearrangement uses TRBV2 and TRBJ2-3; TRBD1 agrees at 9 bases. V shed 8 bases, J shed 4 bases, and the junction held 13 bases outside the gene matches. From germline, CDR1 is SNHLY and CDR2 FYNNEI. This CDR3 contains 16 residues.

This clone has a handful of counts. The chain employs TRBV19 and TRBJ1-2; TRBD1 aligns across 7 bases. CDR1 LNHDA and CDR2 SQIVND come from the germline V gene (reference sequence). The CDR3 consists of 14 residues. After removal of 3 bases from V and 4 bases from J, the junction contained 5 bases not matched to a gene. The CDR3 loop reads CASSIDRAGYGYTF. CDR3 DNA sequence: TGTGCCAGTAGTATCGACAGGGCGGGCTATGGCTACACCTTC.

The gene calls are TRBV7-2 and TRBJ1-1; 7 bases are a match to TRBD1. Unmatched junction bases numbered 4, after V lost 3 bases and J lost 9 bases. CDR3 length: 12 amino acids. Germline V lookup: CDR1 SGHTA, CDR2 FQGNSA. The CDR3: CASSFTGVQAFF. The CDR3 DNA reads TGTGCCAGCAGCTTCACAGGGGTTCAAGCTTTCTTT.

The chain combines TRBV4-3 with TRBJ1-2; D is ambiguous. Trimming cost V 0 bases and J 7 bases, with 15 bases left between them. The CDR3 length is 15 residues. Looked up from germline, CDR1 is LGHNA and CDR2 is YSLEER. As DNA, the CDR3 is TGCGCCAGCAGCCAAGATCATCCGGGTTTAGGTGGCTACACCTTC. Amino acid sequence: CASSQDHPGLGGYTF.

V gene TRBV2 combines with J gene TRBJ2-1; the D is unclear. The CDR3 consists of 14 residues. Germline loops: CDR1 SNHLY, CDR2 FYNNEI. Trimming stripped 7 bases from V and 1 base from J, with 11 bases between. The CDR3 loop is CASMKSNSYNEQFF. The CDR3 coding sequence is TGTGCCAGCATGAAGTCTAATTCCTACAATGAGCAGTTCTTC.

The genes are TRBV7-3 and TRBJ2-1; perhaps TRBD1 as D (5 bases). Germline lookup yields CDR1 SGHTA and CDR2 FQGTGA. This CDR3 comprises 12 residues. V lost 3 bases and J 10 bases, leaving 10 bases between the germline ends. The CDR3 sequence is CASSFNWGEQFF. For the CDR3, the DNA is TGTGCCAGCAGCTTCAACTGGGGCGAGCAGTTCTTC.

The chain links TRBV19 to TRBJ1-2; tentative D call: TRBD1 (5 bases). V was cut by 1 base and J by 5 bases, with 8 bases left in between. CDR1 is LNHDA, CDR2 SQIVND, per germline (reference sequence). This CDR3 is built from 13 residues. The CDR3 protein is CASSIGREYGYTF. The CDR3 coding sequence is TGTGCCAGTAGTATAGGCAGGGAATATGGCTACACCTTC.

V usage is TRBV11-2 and J usage is TRBJ2-5, with 9 bases matching TRBD2. The germline gives CDR1 SGHAT, CDR2 FQNNGV. The CDR3 contains 15 residues. After removal of 5 bases from V and 2 bases from J, the junction contained 6 bases not matched to a gene. The CDR3, as DNA: TGTGCCAGCAGCCGGGGGAGCGGGGGGCAAGAGACCCAGTACTTC. Residues: CASSRGSGGQETQYF.

The chain links TRBV27 to TRBJ2-1; possibly TRBD2 for D (6 bases). V lost 0 bases and J lost 6, with 9 bases in between. This CDR3 has 14 amino acids. Germline V gene data show CDR1 as MNHEY and CDR2 as SMNVEV (reference sequence). The CDR3 DNA follows: TGTGCCAGCAGTTTATCGAGGAGGGGCAATGAGCAGTTCTTC. Its protein product is CASSLSRRGNEQFF.

This chain's CDR3 is CASSQERGNQPQHF. The CDR3 bases are TGTGCCAGCAGCCAAGAGAGAGGCAATCAGCCCCAGCATTTT. V gene TRBV3-1 (or the pseudogene TRBV3-2) combines with J gene TRBJ1-5, with no clear D. CDR1 is LGHDT and CDR2 is YNNKEL in the germline V gene (reference sequence). V lost 0 bases and J lost 2, with 5 bases in between. This CDR3 has 14 residues.

This rearrangement joins TRBV2 to TRBJ2-3; tentative D call: TRBD1 (6 bases). Germline V gene data show CDR1 as SNHLY and CDR2 as FYNNEI. V was trimmed by 4 bases and J by 0 bases, leaving 11 bases between them. The CDR3 covers 15 residues. CDR3 amino acids: CASSGSGVSTDTQYF. For the CDR3, the DNA is TGTGCCAGCAGTGGATCAGGGGTTAGCACAGATACGCAGTATTTT.